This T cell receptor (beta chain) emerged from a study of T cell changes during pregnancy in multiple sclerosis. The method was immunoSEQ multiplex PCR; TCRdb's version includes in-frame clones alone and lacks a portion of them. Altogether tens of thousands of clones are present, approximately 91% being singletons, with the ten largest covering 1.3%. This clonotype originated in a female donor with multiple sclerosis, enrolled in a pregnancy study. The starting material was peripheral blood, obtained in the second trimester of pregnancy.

CDR3 in amino acids: CASSQDLIGGAFF. CDR3 in DNA: TGCGCCAGCAGCCAAGATCTAATAGGGGGAGCTTTCTTT. The chain is built from TRBV4-1 and TRBJ1-1; tentative D call: TRBD1 (6 bases). Between the trimmed V and J ends, which lost 0 bases and 10 bases, there was a span of 12 bases. The germline V gene encodes CDR1 MGHRA and CDR2 YSYEKL. The CDR3 totals 13 residues.